A selection of T cell receptor beta chains follows, all from one sample in a study of glioma-infiltrating T cells after dendritic cell vaccination. Sequenced by immunoSEQ multiplex PCR; TCRdb stores in-frame clones only, minus some. The table includes approximately 91,000 clones, 70% to 90% detected once. Sequenced here: blood, sampled after dendritic cell vaccination. The origin of the receptors is a human donor with glioblastoma. Both conserved end residues are part of each CDR3. The order of the fields is J gene, V gene, CDR3 protein.

j_call: TRBJ2-2; v_call: TRBV4-1; cdr3_aa: CASSPWGLAGVTGELFF
j_call: TRBJ2-2; v_call: TRBV6-5; cdr3_aa: CAIYYTGELFF
j_call: TRBJ1-1; v_call: TRBV7-8; cdr3_aa: CASSLSFYTEAFF
j_call: TRBJ2-6; v_call: TRBV15; cdr3_aa: CATSRQGTGANVLTF
j_call: TRBJ1-2; v_call: TRBV6-5; cdr3_aa: CASSYSTAALYGYTF
j_call: TRBJ2-7; v_call: TRBV7-8; cdr3_aa: CASRADRNRVLPYF
j_call: TRBJ2-5; v_call: TRBV5-1; cdr3_aa: CASSLMGGRETQYF
j_call: TRBJ2-3; v_call: TRBV20-1; cdr3_aa: CSASRVSTQYF
j_call: TRBJ2-3; v_call: TRBV6-1; cdr3_aa: CASTPGRGTDTQYF
j_call: TRBJ2-7; v_call: TRBV6-5; cdr3_aa: CASSALRQGDYEQYF
j_call: TRBJ2-1; v_call: TRBV19; cdr3_aa: CASSIDPGVGSYNEQFF
j_call: TRBJ1-5; v_call: TRBV9; cdr3_aa: CASSVESDRPQHF
j_call: TRBJ1-4; v_call: TRBV4-1; cdr3_aa: CASSQEPGLGGEKLFF
j_call: TRBJ1-2; v_call: TRBV5-1; cdr3_aa: CASSLIGGQDYGYTF
j_call: TRBJ1-1; v_call: TRBV6-4; cdr3_aa: CASGGQTNTEAFF
j_call: TRBJ1-2; v_call: TRBV6-5; cdr3_aa: CASSYVRGNGYTF
j_call: TRBJ1-5; v_call: TRBV6-4; cdr3_aa: CASSKTGRNQPQHF
j_call: TRBJ2-5; v_call: TRBV15; cdr3_aa: CATSRGQGKTQYF
j_call: TRBJ2-7; v_call: TRBV5-1; cdr3_aa: CASSWTLSGGAYEQYF
j_call: TRBJ2-1; v_call: TRBV4-1; cdr3_aa: CASSQVGGRANEQFF
j_call: TRBJ2-7; v_call: TRBV19; cdr3_aa: CASSIGPSGEQYF
j_call: TRBJ1-6; v_call: TRBV4-2; cdr3_aa: CASSPLSPGNSPLHF